This T cell receptor (beta chain) was sequenced for a study of cytomegalovirus exposure and HLA in healthy donors. The assay was immunoSEQ multiplex PCR, and TCRdb's table has in-frame clones only and misses some. The data contain about 280,000 clones, 65% to 90% of them singletons. An approximately 130-subject validation cohort, separate from the approximately 670-subject first cohort, supplied the donors. Germline V gene lookup returns CDR1 MNHEY and CDR2 SVGAGI. V gave up 6 bases and J gave up 4 bases, with 10 bases separating them. This CDR3 is built from 13 residues. The source is a woman between 18 and 30 years old in good health and CMV-seronegative. This chain joins TRBV6-5 and TRBJ1-3; perhaps TRBD1 as D (5 bases). The sequencing input was PBMCs. The CDR3 DNA follows: TGTGCCAGCAGGCGGGACGGAGGAAACACCATATATTTT. As protein: CASRRDGGNTIYF.